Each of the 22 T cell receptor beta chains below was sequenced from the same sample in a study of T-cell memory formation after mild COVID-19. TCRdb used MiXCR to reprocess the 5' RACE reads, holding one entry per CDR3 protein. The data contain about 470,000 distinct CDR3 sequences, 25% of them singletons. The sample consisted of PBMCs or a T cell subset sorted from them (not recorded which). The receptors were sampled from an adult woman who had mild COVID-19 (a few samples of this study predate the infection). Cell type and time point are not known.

DNA for the CDR3: TGCGCCAGCAAAAGACTAGCGGGCACAGATACGCAGTATTTT. As protein: CASKRLAGTDTQYF. This chain links TRBV5-1 with TRBJ2-3, with 9 nucleotides matching TRBD2. The CDR3 is made up of 14 amino acids. Germline V gives CDR1 SGHRS, CDR2 YFSETQ. V shed 6 bases, J shed 1 base, and the junction held 3 bases outside the gene matches.

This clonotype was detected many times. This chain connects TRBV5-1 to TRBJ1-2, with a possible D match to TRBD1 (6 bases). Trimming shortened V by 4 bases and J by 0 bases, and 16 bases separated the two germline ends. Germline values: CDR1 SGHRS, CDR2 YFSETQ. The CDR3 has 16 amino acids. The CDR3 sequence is CASSPGQYNSNYGYTF. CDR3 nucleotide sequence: TGCGCCAGCAGCCCCGGACAGTACAATTCTAACTATGGCTACACCTTC.

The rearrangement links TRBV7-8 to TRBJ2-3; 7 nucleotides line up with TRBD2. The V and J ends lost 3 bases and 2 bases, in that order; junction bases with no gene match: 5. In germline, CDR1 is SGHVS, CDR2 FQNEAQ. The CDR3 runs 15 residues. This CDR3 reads CASSFASGYTDTQYF. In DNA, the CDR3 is TGTGCCAGCAGCTTTGCTAGCGGATACACAGATACGCAGTATTTT.

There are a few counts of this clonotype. In DNA form, the CDR3 reads TGCGCCAGCAGCCAAGGCCGTAGCGGAATCTACGAGCAGTACTTC. It encodes CASSQGRSGIYEQYF. The rearrangement uses TRBV4-3 and TRBJ2-7, with D possibly TRBD2 on 6 matching bases. The CDR3 consists of 15 residues. Trimming stripped 1 base from V and 3 bases from J, with 13 bases between. Germline V gene data show CDR1 as LGHNA and CDR2 as YSLEER.

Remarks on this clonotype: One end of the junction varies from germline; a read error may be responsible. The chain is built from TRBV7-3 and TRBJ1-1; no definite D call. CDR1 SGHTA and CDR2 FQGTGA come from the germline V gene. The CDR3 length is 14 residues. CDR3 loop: CASSLTLRDTEALF. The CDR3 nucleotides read TGTGCCAGCAGCTTAACCCTTCGTGACACTGAAGCTTTATTT.

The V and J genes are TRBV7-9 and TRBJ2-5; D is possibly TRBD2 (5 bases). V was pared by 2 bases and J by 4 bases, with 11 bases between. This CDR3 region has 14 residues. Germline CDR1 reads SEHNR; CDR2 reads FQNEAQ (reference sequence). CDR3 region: CASSLSSRVETQYF. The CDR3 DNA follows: TGTGCCAGCAGCTTATCTAGCCGGGTAGAGACCCAGTACTTC.

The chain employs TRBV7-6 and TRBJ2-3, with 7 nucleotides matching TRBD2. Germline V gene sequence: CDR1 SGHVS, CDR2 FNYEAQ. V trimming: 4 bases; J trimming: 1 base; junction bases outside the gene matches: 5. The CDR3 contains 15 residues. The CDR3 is CASSSSAGRTDTQYF. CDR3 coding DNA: TGTGCCAGCAGCTCCTCAGCGGGGCGCACAGATACGCAGTATTTT.

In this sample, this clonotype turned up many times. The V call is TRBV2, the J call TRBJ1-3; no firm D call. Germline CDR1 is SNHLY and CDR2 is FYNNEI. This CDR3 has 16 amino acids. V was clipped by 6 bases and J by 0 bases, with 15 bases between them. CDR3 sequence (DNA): TGTGCCAGCAGAGATACTGGGTTCATCTCTGGAAACACCATATATTTT. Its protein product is CASRDTGFISGNTIYF. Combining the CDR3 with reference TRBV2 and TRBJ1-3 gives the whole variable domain EPEVTQTPSHQVTQMGQEVILRCVPISNHLYFYWYRQILGQKVEFLVSFYNNEISEKSEIFDDQFSVERPDGSNFTLKIRSTKLEDSAMYFCASRDTGFISGNTIYFGEGSWLTVV.

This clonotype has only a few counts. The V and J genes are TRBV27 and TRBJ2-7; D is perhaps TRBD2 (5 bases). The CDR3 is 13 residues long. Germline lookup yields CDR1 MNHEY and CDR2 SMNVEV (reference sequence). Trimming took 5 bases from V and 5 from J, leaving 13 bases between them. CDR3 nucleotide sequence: TGTGCCAGCAGTCTTAATAGCGCCCACGAGCAGTACTTC. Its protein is CASSLNSAHEQYF.

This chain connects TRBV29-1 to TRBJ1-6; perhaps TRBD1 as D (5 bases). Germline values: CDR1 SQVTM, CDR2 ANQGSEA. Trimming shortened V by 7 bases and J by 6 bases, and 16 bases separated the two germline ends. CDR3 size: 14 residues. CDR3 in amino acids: CSARGGSSNSPLHF. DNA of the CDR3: TGCAGCGCCCGGGGGGGGTCTAGTAATTCACCCCTCCACTTT.

This chain's CDR3 is CASSQESGLLTGELFF. CDR3 coding DNA: TGTGCCAGCAGCCAAGAATCGGGACTCCTCACCGGGGAGCTGTTTTTT. The chain joins TRBV4-2 to TRBJ2-2, with D perhaps matching TRBD2 (6 bases). Germline V CDR1 and CDR2: LGHNA, YNFKEQ. Trimming cost V 0 bases and J 4 bases, with 12 bases left between them. The CDR3 is 16 residues long.

The CDR3 nucleotides read TGCGCCAGCAGCCATAGTCCGGGACAGGGATCCTCCTATTATGGCTACACCTTC. Amino acid sequence: CASSHSPGQGSSYYGYTF. This sequence joins TRBV4-3 and TRBJ1-2; TRBD1 matches at 9 bases. CDR3 length equals 18 residues. The trim removed 3 bases at V and 5 bases at J, leaving 16 bases unmatched. Germline-derived CDR1 and CDR2 are LGHNA and YSLEER.

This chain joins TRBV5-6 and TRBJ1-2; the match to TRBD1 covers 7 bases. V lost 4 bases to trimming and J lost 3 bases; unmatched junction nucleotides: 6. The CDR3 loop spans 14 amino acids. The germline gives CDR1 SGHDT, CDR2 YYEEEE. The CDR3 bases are TGTGCCAGCAGCAACTCCGGGACAGACTATGGCTACACCTTC. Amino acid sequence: CASSNSGTDYGYTF.

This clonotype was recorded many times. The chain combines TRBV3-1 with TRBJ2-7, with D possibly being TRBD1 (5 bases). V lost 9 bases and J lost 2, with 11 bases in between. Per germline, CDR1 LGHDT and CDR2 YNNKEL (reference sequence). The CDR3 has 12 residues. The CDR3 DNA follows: TGTGCCAGTTCCCAGGGAACCTACGAGCAGTACTTC. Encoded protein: CASSQGTYEQYF.

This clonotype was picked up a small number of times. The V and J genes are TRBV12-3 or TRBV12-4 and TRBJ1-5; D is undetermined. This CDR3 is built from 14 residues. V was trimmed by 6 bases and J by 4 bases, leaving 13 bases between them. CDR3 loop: CASSLSGPNQPQHF. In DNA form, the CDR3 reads TGTGCCAGCAGCCTTTCGGGCCCAAATCAGCCCCAGCATTTT.

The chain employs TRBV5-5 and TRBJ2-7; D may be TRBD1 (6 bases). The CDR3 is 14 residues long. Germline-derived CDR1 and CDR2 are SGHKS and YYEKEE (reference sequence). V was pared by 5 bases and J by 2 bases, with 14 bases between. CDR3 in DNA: TGTGCCAGCAGTAGCTCCGGGACAACCTACGAGCAGTACTTC. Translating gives CASSSSGTTYEQYF. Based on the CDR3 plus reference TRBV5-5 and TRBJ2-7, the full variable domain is DAGVTQSPTHLIKTRGQQVTLRCSPISGHKSVSWYQQVLGQGPQFIFQYYEKEERGRGNFPDRFSARQFPNYSSELNVNALLLGDSALYLCASSSSGTTYEQYFGPGTRLTVT.

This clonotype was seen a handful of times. Written as DNA, the CDR3 is TGCAGTGTTTTGGACGGGAGTTCCTACAATGAGCAGTTCTTC. It specifies CSVLDGSSYNEQFF. The genes are TRBV20-1 and TRBJ2-1; tentative D call: TRBD2 (6 bases). This CDR3 comprises 14 residues. With 7 bases removed from V and 1 base from J, the gap between germline ends came to 14 bases. Germline-derived CDR1 and CDR2 are DFQATT and SNEGSKA (reference sequence).

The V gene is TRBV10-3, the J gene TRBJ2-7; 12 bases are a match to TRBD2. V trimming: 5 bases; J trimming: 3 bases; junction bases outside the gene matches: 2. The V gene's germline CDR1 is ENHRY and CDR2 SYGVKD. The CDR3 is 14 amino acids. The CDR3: CAISLAGGDYEQYF. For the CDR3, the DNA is TGTGCCATCAGTCTAGCGGGAGGGGACTACGAGCAGTACTTC.

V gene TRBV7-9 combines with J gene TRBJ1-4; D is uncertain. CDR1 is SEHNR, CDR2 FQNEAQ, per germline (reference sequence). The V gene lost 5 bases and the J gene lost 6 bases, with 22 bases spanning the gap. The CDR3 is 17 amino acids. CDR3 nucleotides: TGTGCCAGCAGCCCCGAGCGTTATCCAGACCGGGATGAAAAACTGTTTTTT. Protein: CASSPERYPDRDEKLFF.

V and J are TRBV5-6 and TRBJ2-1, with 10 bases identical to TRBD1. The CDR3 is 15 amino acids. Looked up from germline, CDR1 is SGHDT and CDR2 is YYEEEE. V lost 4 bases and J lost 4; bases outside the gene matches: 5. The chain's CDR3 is CASSIDRGPYNEQFF. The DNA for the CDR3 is TGTGCCAGCAGCATTGACAGGGGGCCTTACAATGAGCAGTTCTTC.

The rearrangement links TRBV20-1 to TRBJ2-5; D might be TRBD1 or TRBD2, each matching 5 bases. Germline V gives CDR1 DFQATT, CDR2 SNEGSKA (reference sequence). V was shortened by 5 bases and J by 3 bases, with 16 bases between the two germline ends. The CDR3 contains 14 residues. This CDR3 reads CSAGARATKETQYF. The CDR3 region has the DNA TGCAGTGCTGGGGCGCGGGCCACCAAAGAGACCCAGTACTTC.

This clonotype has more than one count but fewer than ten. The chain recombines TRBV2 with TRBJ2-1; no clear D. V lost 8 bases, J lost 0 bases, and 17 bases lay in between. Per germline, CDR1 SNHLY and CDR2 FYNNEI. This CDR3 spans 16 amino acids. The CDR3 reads CASLILRPSSYNEQFF. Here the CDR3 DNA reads TGTGCCAGCTTGATTCTGCGTCCGAGCTCCTACAATGAGCAGTTCTTC.